A single sample gave rise to the 29 T cell receptor beta chains below, sequenced in a study of TIL therapy for anti-PD-1-resistant metastatic lung cancer. Sequencing used immunoSEQ v3. Clones were read by immunoSEQ multiplex PCR, and TCRdb kept only the in-frame ones, dropping some. Among about 49,000 clones, roughly 85% were seen once, and the ten largest hold about 15%. Sample time point: pre-treatment sample, taken before nivolumab and TIL therapy. The material sequenced was blood, taken at baseline. The receptors come from a man in his 70s with non-small cell lung cancer.

This clone has only a few counts. The gene calls are TRBV28 and TRBJ2-7; 11 nucleotides align to TRBD2. Unmatched junction bases numbered 9, after V lost 4 bases and J lost 7 bases. The CDR3 runs 15 residues. CDR1 and CDR2 from the germline V gene are MDHEN and SYDVKM. This chain's CDR3 is CASSSVSGRAGEQYF. The CDR3 DNA is TGTGCCAGCAGTTCAGTTAGCGGGAGGGCCGGAGAGCAGTACTTC.

The V gene is TRBV30, the J gene TRBJ2-1; 11 bases are a match to TRBD1. Germline V gives CDR1 GTSNPN, CDR2 SVGIG (reference sequence). This CDR3 spans 13 amino acids. The trim removed 5 bases at V and 4 bases at J, leaving 1 base unmatched. CDR3 residues: CAWGQGAYNEQFF. DNA for the CDR3: TGTGCCTGGGGACAGGGGGCATACAATGAGCAGTTCTTC.

The chain has TRBV5-6 and TRBJ2-7, with a weak D call TRBD1 (6 bases). CDR1 and CDR2 from the germline V gene are SGHDT and YYEEEE. Trimming left V 5 bases short and J 0 bases short, with 12 bases between. This CDR3 contains 14 residues. CDR3 region: CASRPRGSSYEQYF. In nucleotides, the CDR3 is TGTGCCAGCAGGCCGAGGGGGAGCTCCTACGAGCAGTACTTC.

The rearrangement joins TRBV6-5 to TRBJ2-5; 10 bases are shared with TRBD2. The end of the DNA is better explained by TRBJ2-7, so the J call may be wrong. The CDR3 runs to 14 residues. Germline V gene lookup returns CDR1 MNHEY and CDR2 SVGAGI. The DNA for the CDR3 is TGTGCCAGCAGTGGGACTAGCGAGACCAGCGAGCAGTACTTC. Protein sequence: CASSGTSETSEQYF.

This clone has just a few counts. The chain carries TRBV28 and TRBJ2-7; possibly TRBD2 for D (5 bases). Trimming removed 2 bases at V and 2 bases at J, with 10 bases between. Germline CDR1 and CDR2: MDHEN and SYDVKM. There are 14 residues in the CDR3. Here the CDR3 DNA reads TGTGCCAGCAGTTTAGAGAGGGCCCCCTACGAGCAGTACTTC. Translation gives CASSLERAPYEQYF.

The chain is built from TRBV6-5 and TRBJ1-1; 9 nucleotides agree with TRBD1. V shed 2 bases, J shed 5 bases, and the junction held 6 bases outside the gene matches. Germline CDR1 reads MNHEY; CDR2 reads SVGAGI. This CDR3 has 15 residues. The CDR3 nucleotides read TGTGCCAGCAGTTACGCGGACAGGGGAAAGACTGAAGCTTTCTTT. Its protein product is CASSYADRGKTEAFF.

This chain links TRBV28 with TRBJ2-7; no definite D call. In germline, CDR1 is MDHEN, CDR2 SYDVKM. The CDR3 runs to 12 residues. V was trimmed by 6 bases and J by 3 bases, leaving 9 bases between them. The CDR3: CASSHSVYEQYF. As DNA, the CDR3 is TGTGCCAGCAGCCACTCAGTCTACGAGCAGTACTTC.

The chain combines TRBV19 with TRBJ1-4, with TRBD1 as a possible D gene (5 bases). Trimming cost V 5 bases and J 8 bases, with 12 bases left between them. Germline CDR1 LNHDA, CDR2 SQIVND (reference sequence). This CDR3 has 13 residues. This chain's CDR3 is CASSVVGEEKLFF. The CDR3 bases are TGTGCCAGTAGTGTGGTAGGGGAAGAAAAACTGTTTTTT.

The genes are TRBV5-4 and TRBJ2-2; no firm D call. Germline V gives CDR1 SGHNT, CDR2 YYREEE (reference sequence). The CDR3 covers 15 residues. V was clipped by 3 bases and J by 2 bases, with 11 bases between them. The CDR3 DNA sequence: TGTGCCAGCAGCTCTGGGGTCTTTAACACCGGGGAGCTGTTTTTT. Amino acid sequence: CASSSGVFNTGELFF.

This chain links TRBV5-1 with TRBJ1-4, with 9 bases matching TRBD1. V gave up 0 bases and J gave up 7 bases; unmatched junction bases: 10. From germline, CDR1 is SGHRS and CDR2 YFSETQ. The CDR3 totals 17 residues. The CDR3 here is CASSLASLDRGSEKLFF. Here the CDR3 DNA reads TGCGCCAGCAGCTTGGCCAGTTTGGACAGGGGTTCTGAAAAACTGTTTTTT.

J is TRBJ1-1 and V is TRBV29-1; a possible D gene is TRBD1 (5 bases). Germline V gene sequence: CDR1 SQVTM, CDR2 ANQGSEA. Trimming took 6 bases from V and 1 from J, leaving 12 bases between them. CDR3 length: 13 residues. The CDR3 coding sequence is TGCAGCGTGGACATTTCCGAGAACACTGAAGCTTTCTTT. It specifies CSVDISENTEAFF.

The chain employs TRBV6-1 and TRBJ2-1; D possibly uses TRBD1 or TRBD2 (5 bases each). The CDR3 covers 12 residues. Germline CDR1 and CDR2: MNHNS and SASEGT. Between the trimmed V and J ends, which lost 3 bases and 11 bases, there was a span of 11 bases. CDR3 in DNA: TGTGCCAGCAGTGATACGGGGCGCAAGCAGTTCTTC. It specifies CASSDTGRKQFF.

This clone was found a few times. The chain combines TRBV5-1 with TRBJ1-1; 10 bases are a match to TRBD1. Germline loops: CDR1 SGHRS, CDR2 YFSETQ. The J segment lost 1 base and the V segment lost 4 bases, leaving 10 bases of the junction unmatched. CDR3 size: 17 residues. The CDR3 here is CASSLETGGYGNTEAFF. The DNA for the CDR3 is TGCGCCAGCAGCCTAGAGACAGGGGGCTATGGGAACACTGAAGCTTTCTTT.

The rearrangement uses TRBV28 and TRBJ1-1; 10 nucleotides match TRBD1. CDR1 and CDR2 (germline): MDHEN, SYDVKM. The CDR3 covers 13 residues. The V and J ends lost 8 bases and 6 bases, in that order; junction bases with no gene match: 6. This CDR3 is CASEDRGRAEAFF. For the CDR3, the DNA is TGTGCCAGCGAAGACAGGGGGCGGGCTGAAGCTTTCTTT.

The V gene is TRBV29-1, the J gene TRBJ2-3; D gene unclear. CDR3 length: 13 residues. From germline, CDR1 is SQVTM and CDR2 ANQGSEA. Trimming removed 2 bases at V and 1 base at J, with 7 bases between. CDR3 nucleotides: TGCAGCGTTGAACCTGGGGGCACAGATACGCAGTATTTT. This sequence encodes CSVEPGGTDTQYF.

The J gene is TRBJ2-1, the V gene TRBV9; weak D call: TRBD2 (5 bases). CDR3 length: 15 amino acids. CDR1 and CDR2 from the germline V gene are SGDLS and YYNGEE. V shed 0 bases and J shed 9 bases, with 16 bases lying between them. CDR3 in amino acids: CASSVAETTVSEQFF. In nucleotides, the CDR3 is TGTGCCAGCAGCGTAGCGGAGACTACAGTTAGTGAGCAGTTCTTC.

This clone was counted a few times. V and J are TRBV19 and TRBJ1-2; D is perhaps TRBD1 (5 bases). Trimming took off 5 bases at V and 4 bases at J, with 11 bases between the two ends. CDR1 and CDR2 from the germline V gene are LNHDA and SQIVND (reference sequence). The CDR3 has 13 residues. The CDR3 DNA reads TGTGCCAGTAGTCAGGACGGGGGCTATGGCTACACCTTC. Encoded protein: CASSQDGGYGYTF.

J is TRBJ2-1 and V is TRBV7-3, with 7 bases identical to TRBD2. The CDR3 runs to 17 residues. CDR1 SGHTA and CDR2 FQGTGA come from the germline V gene. Trimming cost V 2 bases and J 0 bases; bases outside gene matches: 7. This chain's CDR3 is CASSLRGGGSSYNEQFF. The CDR3 DNA sequence: TGTGCCAGCAGCTTACGTGGCGGCGGGAGCTCCTACAATGAGCAGTTCTTC. Variable domain in full (rest from reference TRBV7-3 and TRBJ2-1): GAGVSQTPSNKVTEKGKYVELRCDPISGHTALYWYRQSLGQGPEFLIYFQGTGAADDSGLPNDRFFAVRPEGSVSTLKIQRTERGDSAVYLCASSLRGGGSSYNEQFFGPGTRLTVL.

The V gene is TRBV7-2, the J gene TRBJ2-3; D not resolved. The CDR3 consists of 12 residues. Germline V lookup: CDR1 SGHTA, CDR2 FQGNSA. The V and J ends lost 5 bases and 0 bases respectively, with 3 bases between them. The CDR3: CASSTSTDTQYF. As DNA, the CDR3 is TGTGCCAGCAGCACTAGCACAGATACGCAGTATTTT.

As regards this clone: Other nucleotide sequences from this sample produce the same CDR3. The V gene is TRBV7-2, the J gene TRBJ2-7; TRBD2 agrees at 13 bases. Per the germline V gene, CDR1 is SGHTA and CDR2 is FQGNSA. This CDR3 is 16 amino acids long. V lost 5 bases, J lost 2 bases, and 6 bases stayed unmatched. Here the CDR3 reads CASSPRLAGGPYEQYF. In DNA form, the CDR3 reads TGTGCCAGCAGCCCACGACTAGCGGGAGGTCCCTACGAGCAGTACTTC.

The chain links TRBV6-6 to TRBJ1-2; unclear D gene. Germline-derived CDR1 and CDR2 are MNHNY and SVGAGI (reference sequence). The CDR3 runs 13 residues. Trimming shortened V by 8 bases and J by 4 bases, and 14 bases separated the two germline ends. The CDR3 sequence is CASDLPSTYGYTF. For the CDR3, the DNA is TGTGCCAGCGACCTCCCTAGCACCTATGGCTACACCTTC.

This clone was detected only once. The genes are TRBV4-2 and TRBJ2-3; 8 bases fit TRBD2. V dropped 0 bases and J dropped 5; count of bases not matched to a gene: 7. The germline CDR1 and CDR2 sequences are LGHNA and YNFKEQ. CDR3 length equals 16 residues. The CDR3 bases are TGTGCCAGCAGCCAAGAACCCGGGAGGGCCGAAGATACGCAGTATTTT. Translating it yields CASSQEPGRAEDTQYF.

The chain carries TRBV5-5 and TRBJ2-5; 11 positions match TRBD1. CDR3 size: 15 residues. Losses at the gene ends were 2 bases for V and 5 bases for J; bases not matched to a gene: 5. From germline, CDR1 is SGHKS and CDR2 YYEKEE (reference sequence). In nucleotides, the CDR3 is TGTGCCAGCAGCTTCCCGGGACAGGGGGTGGAGACCCAGTACTTC. Amino acid sequence: CASSFPGQGVETQYF.

This clone came up once. Compared with germline, one end of the junction differs, possibly owing to a read error. The sample has other DNA sequences that encode this CDR3 too. V usage is TRBV9 and J usage is TRBJ2-5; 8 positions match TRBD1. This CDR3 has 15 amino acids. Germline V gene sequence: CDR1 SGDLS, CDR2 YYNGEE. The CDR3 region is CASSVVQGAQETQYF. In nucleotides, the CDR3 is TGTGCCAGCAGCGTAGTCCAGGGGGCGCAAGAGACTCAGTACTTC.

This rearrangement joins TRBV19 to TRBJ2-7; D tentatively reads TRBD1 or TRBD2 (5 bases each). Germline values: CDR1 LNHDA, CDR2 SQIVND (reference sequence). V lost 9 bases, J lost 3 bases, and 15 bases lay in between. The CDR3 consists of 13 residues. CDR3 amino acids: CAREPGPFYEQYF. The CDR3 DNA follows: TGTGCCAGAGAACCGGGACCCTTCTACGAGCAGTACTTC.

The V gene is TRBV19, the J gene TRBJ1-5, with D uncertain. The CDR3 spans 17 residues. Trimming cost V 8 bases and J 0 bases, with 20 bases left between them. CDR1 LNHDA and CDR2 SQIVND come from the germline V gene (reference sequence). In DNA, the CDR3 is TGTGCCAGTTCCTGGCTCGCGCGAGGTAATAGCAATCAGCCCCAGCATTTT. This codes for CASSWLARGNSNQPQHF.

This chain connects TRBV6-6 to TRBJ2-5, with D tentatively TRBD2 (6 bases). This CDR3 region has 15 residues. V gave up 0 bases and J gave up 4 bases, with 12 bases separating them. Germline V gene sequence: CDR1 MNHNY, CDR2 SVGAGI (reference sequence). DNA for the CDR3: TGTGCCAGCAGTTACTCGGGGACGGGGGTAGAGACCCAGTACTTC. It translates to CASSYSGTGVETQYF.

The chain has TRBV19 and TRBJ2-7; 9 bases are shared with TRBD2. The CDR3 runs to 14 residues. The germline V gene encodes CDR1 LNHDA and CDR2 SQIVND (reference sequence). V shed 10 bases and J 2 bases; nucleotides not matched to a gene: 9. The CDR3 bases are TGTGCCACCCCACTAGCGGGCGATACCTACGAGCAGTACTTC. This translates into CATPLAGDTYEQYF.

The gene calls are TRBV6-5 and TRBJ2-2; D unresolved. CDR3 size: 14 residues. The ends were cut back, 6 bases at V and 0 bases at J, with 8 bases in the middle. In germline, CDR1 is MNHEY, CDR2 SVGAGI. The CDR3 coding sequence is TGTGCCAGCAGCCAGGATGCGAACACCGGGGAGCTGTTTTTT. Translated: CASSQDANTGELFF.